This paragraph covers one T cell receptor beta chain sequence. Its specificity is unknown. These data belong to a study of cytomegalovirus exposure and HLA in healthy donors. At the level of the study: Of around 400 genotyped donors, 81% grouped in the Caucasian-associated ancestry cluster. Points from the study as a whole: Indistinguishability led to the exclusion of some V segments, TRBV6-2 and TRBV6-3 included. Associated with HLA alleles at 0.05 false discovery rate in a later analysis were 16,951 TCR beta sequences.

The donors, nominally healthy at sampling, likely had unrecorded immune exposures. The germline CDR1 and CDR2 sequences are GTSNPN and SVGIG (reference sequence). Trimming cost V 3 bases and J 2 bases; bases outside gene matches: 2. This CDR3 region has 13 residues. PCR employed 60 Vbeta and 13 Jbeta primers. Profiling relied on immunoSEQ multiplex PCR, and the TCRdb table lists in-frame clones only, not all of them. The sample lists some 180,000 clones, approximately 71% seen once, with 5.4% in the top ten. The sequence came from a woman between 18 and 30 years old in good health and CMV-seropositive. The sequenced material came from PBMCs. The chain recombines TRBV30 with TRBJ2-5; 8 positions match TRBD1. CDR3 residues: CAWRGQVQETQYF. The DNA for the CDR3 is TGTGCCTGGAGGGGACAGGTTCAAGAGACCCAGTACTTC.